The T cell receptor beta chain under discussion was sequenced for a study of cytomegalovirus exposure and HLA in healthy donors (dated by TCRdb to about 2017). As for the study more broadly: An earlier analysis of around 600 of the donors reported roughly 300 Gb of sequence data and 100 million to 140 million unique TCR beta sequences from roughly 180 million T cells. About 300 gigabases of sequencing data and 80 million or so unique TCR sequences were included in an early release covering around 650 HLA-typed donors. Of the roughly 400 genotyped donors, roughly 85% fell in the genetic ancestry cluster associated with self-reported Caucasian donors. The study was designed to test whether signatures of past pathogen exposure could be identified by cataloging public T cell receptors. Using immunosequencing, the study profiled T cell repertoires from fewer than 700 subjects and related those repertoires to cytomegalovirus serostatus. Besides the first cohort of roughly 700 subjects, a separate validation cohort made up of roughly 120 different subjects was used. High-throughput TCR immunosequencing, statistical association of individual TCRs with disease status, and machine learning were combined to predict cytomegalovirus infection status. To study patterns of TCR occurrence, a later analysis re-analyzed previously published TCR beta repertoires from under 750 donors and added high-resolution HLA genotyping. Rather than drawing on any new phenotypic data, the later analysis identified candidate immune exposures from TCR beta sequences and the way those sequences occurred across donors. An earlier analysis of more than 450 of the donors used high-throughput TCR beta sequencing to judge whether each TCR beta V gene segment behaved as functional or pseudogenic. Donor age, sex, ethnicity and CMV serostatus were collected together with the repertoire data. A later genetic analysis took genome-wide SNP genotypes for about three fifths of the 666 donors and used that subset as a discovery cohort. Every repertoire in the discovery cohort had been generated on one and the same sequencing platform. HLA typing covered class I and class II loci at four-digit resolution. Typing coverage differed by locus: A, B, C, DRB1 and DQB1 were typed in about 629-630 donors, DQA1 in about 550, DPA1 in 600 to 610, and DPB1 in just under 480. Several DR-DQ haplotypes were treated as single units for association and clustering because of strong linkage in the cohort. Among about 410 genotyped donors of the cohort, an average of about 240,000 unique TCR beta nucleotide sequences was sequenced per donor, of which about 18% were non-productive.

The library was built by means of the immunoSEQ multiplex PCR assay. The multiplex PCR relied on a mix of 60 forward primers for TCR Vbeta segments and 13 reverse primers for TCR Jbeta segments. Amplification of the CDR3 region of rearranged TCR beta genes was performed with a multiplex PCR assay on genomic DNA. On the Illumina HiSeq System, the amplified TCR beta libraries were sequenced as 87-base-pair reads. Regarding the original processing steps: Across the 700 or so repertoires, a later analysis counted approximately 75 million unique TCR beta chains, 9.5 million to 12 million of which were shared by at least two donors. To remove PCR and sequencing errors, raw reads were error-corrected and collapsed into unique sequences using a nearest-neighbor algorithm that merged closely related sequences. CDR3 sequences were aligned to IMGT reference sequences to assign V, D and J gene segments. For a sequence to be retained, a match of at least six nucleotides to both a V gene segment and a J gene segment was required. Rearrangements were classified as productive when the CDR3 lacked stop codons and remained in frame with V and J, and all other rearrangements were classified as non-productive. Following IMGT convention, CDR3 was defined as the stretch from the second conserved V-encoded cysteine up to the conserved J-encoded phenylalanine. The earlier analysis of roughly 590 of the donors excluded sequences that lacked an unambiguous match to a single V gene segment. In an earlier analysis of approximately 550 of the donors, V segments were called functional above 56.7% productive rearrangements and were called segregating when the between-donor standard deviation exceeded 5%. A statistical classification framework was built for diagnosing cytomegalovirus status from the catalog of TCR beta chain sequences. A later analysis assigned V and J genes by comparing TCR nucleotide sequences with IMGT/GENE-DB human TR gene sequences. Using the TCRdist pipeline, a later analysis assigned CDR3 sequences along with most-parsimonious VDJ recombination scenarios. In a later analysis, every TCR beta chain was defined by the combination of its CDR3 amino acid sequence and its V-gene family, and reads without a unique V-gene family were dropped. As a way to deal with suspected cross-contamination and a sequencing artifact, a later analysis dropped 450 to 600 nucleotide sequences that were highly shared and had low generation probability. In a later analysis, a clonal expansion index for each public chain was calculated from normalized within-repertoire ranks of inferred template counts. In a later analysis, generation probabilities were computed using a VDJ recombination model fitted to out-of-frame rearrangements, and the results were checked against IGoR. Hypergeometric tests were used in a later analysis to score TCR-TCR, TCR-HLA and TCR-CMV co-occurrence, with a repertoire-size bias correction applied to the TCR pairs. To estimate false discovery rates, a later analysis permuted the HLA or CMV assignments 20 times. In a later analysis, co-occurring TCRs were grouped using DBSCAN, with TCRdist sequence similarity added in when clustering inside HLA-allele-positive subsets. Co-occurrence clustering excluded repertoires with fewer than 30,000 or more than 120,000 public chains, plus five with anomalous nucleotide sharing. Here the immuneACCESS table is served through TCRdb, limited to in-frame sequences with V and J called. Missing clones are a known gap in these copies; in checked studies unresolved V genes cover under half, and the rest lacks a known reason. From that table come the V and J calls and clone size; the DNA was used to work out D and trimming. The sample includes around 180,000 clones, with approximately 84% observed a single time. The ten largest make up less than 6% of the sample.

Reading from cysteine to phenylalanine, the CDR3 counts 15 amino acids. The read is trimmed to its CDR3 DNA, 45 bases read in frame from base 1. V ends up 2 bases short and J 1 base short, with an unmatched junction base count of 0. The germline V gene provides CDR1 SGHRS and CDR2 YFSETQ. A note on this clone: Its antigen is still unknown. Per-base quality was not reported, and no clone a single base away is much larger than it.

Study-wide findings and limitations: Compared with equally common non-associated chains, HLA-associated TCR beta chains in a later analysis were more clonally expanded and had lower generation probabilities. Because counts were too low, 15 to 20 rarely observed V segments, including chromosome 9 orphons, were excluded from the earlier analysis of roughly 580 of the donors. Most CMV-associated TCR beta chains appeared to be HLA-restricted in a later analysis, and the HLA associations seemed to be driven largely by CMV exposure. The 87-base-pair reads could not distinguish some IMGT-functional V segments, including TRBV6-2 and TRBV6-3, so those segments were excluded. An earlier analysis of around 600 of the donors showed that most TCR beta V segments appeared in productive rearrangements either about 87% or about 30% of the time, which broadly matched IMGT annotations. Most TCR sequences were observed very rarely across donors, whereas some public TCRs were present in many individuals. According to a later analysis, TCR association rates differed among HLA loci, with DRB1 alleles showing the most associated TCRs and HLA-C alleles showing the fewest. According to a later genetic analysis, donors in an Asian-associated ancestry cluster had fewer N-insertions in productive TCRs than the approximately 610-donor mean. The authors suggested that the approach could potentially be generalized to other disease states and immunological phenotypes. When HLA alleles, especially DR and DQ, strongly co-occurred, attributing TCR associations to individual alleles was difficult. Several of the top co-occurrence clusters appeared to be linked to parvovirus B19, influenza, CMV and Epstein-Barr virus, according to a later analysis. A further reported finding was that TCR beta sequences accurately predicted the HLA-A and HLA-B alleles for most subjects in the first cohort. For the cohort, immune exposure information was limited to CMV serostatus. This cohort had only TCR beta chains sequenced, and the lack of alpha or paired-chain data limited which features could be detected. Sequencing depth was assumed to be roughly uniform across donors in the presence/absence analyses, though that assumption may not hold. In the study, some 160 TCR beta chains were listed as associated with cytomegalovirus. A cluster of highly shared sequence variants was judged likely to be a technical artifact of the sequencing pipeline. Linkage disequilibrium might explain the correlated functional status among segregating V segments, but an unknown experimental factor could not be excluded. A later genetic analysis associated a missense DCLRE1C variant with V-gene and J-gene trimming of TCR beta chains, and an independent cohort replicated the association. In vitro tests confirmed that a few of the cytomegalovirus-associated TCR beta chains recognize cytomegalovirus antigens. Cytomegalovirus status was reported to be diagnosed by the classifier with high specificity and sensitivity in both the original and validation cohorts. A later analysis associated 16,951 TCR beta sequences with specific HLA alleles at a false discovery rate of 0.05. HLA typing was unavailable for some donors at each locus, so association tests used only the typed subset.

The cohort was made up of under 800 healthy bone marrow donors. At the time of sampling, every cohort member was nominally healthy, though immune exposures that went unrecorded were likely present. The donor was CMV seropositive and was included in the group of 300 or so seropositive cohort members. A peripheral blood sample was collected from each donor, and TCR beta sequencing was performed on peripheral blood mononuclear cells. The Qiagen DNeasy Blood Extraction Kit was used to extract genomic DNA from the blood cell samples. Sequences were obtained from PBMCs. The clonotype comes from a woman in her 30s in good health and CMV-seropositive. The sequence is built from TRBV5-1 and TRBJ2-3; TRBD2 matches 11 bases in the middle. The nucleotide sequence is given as TGCGCCAGCAGCTTTAGCGGGGGGGGCACAGATACGCAGTATTTT. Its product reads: CASSFSGGGTDTQYF.